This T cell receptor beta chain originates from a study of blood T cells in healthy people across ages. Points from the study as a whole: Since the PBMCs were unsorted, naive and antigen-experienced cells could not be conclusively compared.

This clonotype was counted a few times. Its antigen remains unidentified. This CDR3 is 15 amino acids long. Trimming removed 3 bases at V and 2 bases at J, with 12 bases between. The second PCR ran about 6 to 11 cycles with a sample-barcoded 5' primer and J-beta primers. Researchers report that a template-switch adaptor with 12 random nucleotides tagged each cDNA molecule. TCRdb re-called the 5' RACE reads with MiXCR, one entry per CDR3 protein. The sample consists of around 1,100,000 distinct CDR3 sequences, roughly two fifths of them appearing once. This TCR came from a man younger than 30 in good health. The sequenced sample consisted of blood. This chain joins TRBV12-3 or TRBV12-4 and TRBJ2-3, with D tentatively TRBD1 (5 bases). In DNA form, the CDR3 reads TGTGCCAGCAGTTTTAGGGGCAGGTACACAGATACGCAGTATTTT. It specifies CASSFRGRYTDTQYF.